The 16 T cell receptor beta chains presented below share a single source sample, sequenced in a study of OX40 agonist ivuxolimab in advanced cancers. The protocol was immunoSEQ multiplex PCR, while the TCRdb copy is restricted to in-frame clones and leaves out a portion. The sample holds about 79,000 clones, more than 90% seen once. The sequences come from CD4+ or CD8+ T cells sorted from blood, collected in a trial of the OX40 agonist ivuxolimab. The receptors here all came from an adult with an advanced solid tumor such as melanoma, head and neck, liver or kidney cancer.

The CDR3 loop reads CAISHDSVTGELFF. CDR3 in DNA: TGTGCCATCAGCCATGACTCGGTCACCGGGGAGCTGTTTTTT. The chain recombines TRBV10-3 with TRBJ2-2; D gene ambiguous. CDR1 and CDR2 (germline): ENHRY, SYGVKD. Trimming took 6 bases from V and 4 from J, leaving 12 bases between them. The CDR3 has 14 amino acids.

V gene TRBV18 combines with J gene TRBJ2-7; possibly TRBD1 or TRBD2 for D (5 bases each). The CDR3 length is 15 residues. Germline V gene lookup returns CDR1 KGHSH and CDR2 LQKENI. Trimming left V 3 bases short and J 3 bases short, with 15 bases between. The CDR3 DNA is TGTGCCAGCTCACCTCCGGGACGGGGCAACTACGAGCAGTACTTC. Translating gives CASSPPGRGNYEQYF.

This chain connects TRBV15 to TRBJ1-5, with 7 bases identical to TRBD1. The CDR3 is 14 amino acids. Germline V gene sequence: CDR1 LNHNV, CDR2 YYDKDF (reference sequence). V dropped 3 bases and J dropped 10; count of bases not matched to a gene: 9. The CDR3 protein is CATSRGDRDTPQHF. CDR3 nucleotides: TGTGCCACCAGCAGGGGAGACAGGGACACCCCCCAGCATTTT.

This clone was seen once. V and J are TRBV6-1 and TRBJ1-1; 7 nucleotides agree with TRBD1. CDR1 MNHNS and CDR2 SASEGT come from the germline V gene. The CDR3 contains 15 residues. Losses at the gene ends were 6 bases for V and 0 bases for J; bases not matched to a gene: 7. CDR3 protein: CASSPLTGMNTEAFF. The CDR3 DNA reads as TGTGCCAGCAGCCCACTGACAGGGATGAACACTGAAGCTTTCTTT.

The chain employs TRBV7-8 and TRBJ2-3; TRBD2 aligns across 8 bases. The CDR3 runs to 19 residues. After removal of 6 bases from V and 0 bases from J, the junction contained 17 bases not matched to a gene. Germline loops: CDR1 SGHVS, CDR2 FQNEAQ. For the CDR3, the DNA is TGTGCCAGCAGTTATTGGACTAGCCGAACTGTCTCTAGCACAGATACGCAGTATTTT. Amino acids: CASSYWTSRTVSSTDTQYF.

The V gene is TRBV25-1, the J gene TRBJ1-1, with a weak D call TRBD1 (6 bases). CDR3 length equals 11 residues. From germline, CDR1 is MGHDK and CDR2 SYGVNS. Trimming removed 6 bases from V and 7 bases from J, with 9 bases in between. The CDR3 region has the DNA TGTGCCAGCAGCAGGGGAATTGAAGCTTTCTTT. Translation: CASSRGIEAFF.

The J gene is TRBJ2-4, the V gene TRBV6-1, with TRBD1 as a possible D gene (5 bases). Trimming pared 4 bases from V and 8 bases from J, leaving 12 bases between. This CDR3 has 13 amino acids. Germline V gives CDR1 MNHNS, CDR2 SASEGT. The CDR3 is CASSAERGYIQYF. The CDR3 DNA is TGTGCCAGCAGTGCGGAAAGGGGATACATTCAGTACTTC.

This clone was recorded once. The gene calls are TRBV6-5 and TRBJ2-5, with no clear D. Germline-derived CDR1 and CDR2 are MNHEY and SVGAGI. The CDR3 has 15 residues. Trimming pared 2 bases from V and 2 bases from J, leaving 12 bases between. CDR3 coding DNA: TGTGCCAGCAGTTACCGCGGCGTGGGACAAGAGACCCAGTACTTC. Translated: CASSYRGVGQETQYF.

As concerns this clone: The sample has other DNA sequences that encode this CDR3 too. The V and J genes are TRBV18 and TRBJ2-1; D is unresolved. There are 11 residues in the CDR3. With 3 bases removed from V and 7 bases from J, the gap between germline ends came to 4 bases. Per the germline V gene, CDR1 is KGHSH and CDR2 is LQKENI. As DNA, the CDR3 is TGTGCCAGCTCACCGGGGAATGAGCAGTTCTTC. It codes for CASSPGNEQFF.

This clone occurred a few times. V gene TRBV18 combines with J gene TRBJ1-1; no clear D. V dropped 3 bases and J dropped 4 bases, with 6 bases sitting between them. The CDR3 sequence is 12 residues long. CDR1 is KGHSH, CDR2 LQKENI, per germline. The CDR3 is CASSPSSTEAFF. CDR3 nucleotides: TGTGCCAGCTCACCGAGTAGCACTGAAGCTTTCTTT.

This clone was seen only once. This chain joins TRBV4-1 and TRBJ2-7; 15 nucleotides agree with TRBD2. CDR1 is MGHRA, CDR2 YSYEKL, per germline. Losses at the gene ends were 0 bases for V and 5 bases for J; bases not matched to a gene: 11. This CDR3 is 19 amino acids long. CDR3 sequence (DNA): TGCGCCAGCAGCCAAGATAGGCCGGGACTAGCGGGAGGTAAGGACGAGCAGTACTTC. It specifies CASSQDRPGLAGGKDEQYF.

V is TRBV15 and J is TRBJ2-7, with D perhaps matching TRBD2 (6 bases). Germline V lookup: CDR1 LNHNV, CDR2 YYDKDF (reference sequence). The length of the CDR3 is 15 residues. Trimming left V 0 bases short and J 5 bases short, with 14 bases between. The CDR3 bases are TGTGCCACCAGCAGAGATTTGGCGGGGTCCAACGAGCAGTACTTC. Translation gives CATSRDLAGSNEQYF.

The chain combines TRBV2 with TRBJ1-5; D perhaps matches TRBD1 (5 bases). The germline V gene encodes CDR1 SNHLY and CDR2 FYNNEI. Trimming removed 6 bases from V and 0 bases from J, with 12 bases in between. This CDR3 has 15 residues. The CDR3 sequence: CASRGDGGSNQPQHF. The CDR3 coding sequence is TGTGCCAGCAGGGGGGATGGAGGTAGCAATCAGCCCCAGCATTTT.

This chain uses TRBV30 with TRBJ1-3; 8 bases fit TRBD1. J was trimmed by 4 bases and V by 5 bases; bases with no gene match: 10. The CDR3 length is 15 residues. Germline loops: CDR1 GTSNPN, CDR2 SVGIG (reference sequence). CDR3 DNA: TGTGCCTGGGCCCTCCCGACAGGGGCCGGAAACACCATATATTTT. It translates to CAWALPTGAGNTIYF.

The chain is built from TRBV6-5 and TRBJ2-5, with TRBD1 matching 7 bases. The last part of the DNA fits TRBJ2-7 better; the J call may be wrong. Germline V gene data show CDR1 as MNHEY and CDR2 as SVGAGI. The CDR3 has 15 amino acids. CDR3 nucleotides: TGTGCCAGCGGATTTCCGGGACAGATAGACTACGAGCAGTACTTC. This encodes CASGFPGQIDYEQYF.

The chain is built from TRBV28 and TRBJ1-2; a weak D match, TRBD1 (5 bases). Germline V gene data show CDR1 as MDHEN and CDR2 as SYDVKM. This CDR3 is 12 amino acids long. V was shortened by 11 bases and J by 4 bases, with 14 bases between the two germline ends. Here the CDR3 reads CALRDGAYGYTF. As DNA, the CDR3 is TGTGCCCTCCGGGACGGAGCCTATGGCTACACCTTC.